This TCR beta chain appears in the sequencing data of a study of T cells in narcolepsy. The CDR3 has 15 residues. V dropped 1 base and J dropped 2; count of bases not matched to a gene: 4. The germline gives CDR1 SGHTA, CDR2 FQGNSA. Clones were sequenced by immunoSEQ multiplex PCR, and TCRdb holds only the in-frame ones, with some missing. The profile covers 32,000 or so clones, with almost 80% appearing a single time and roughly 3.8% taken by the ten largest. Regarding this clone: Its antigen is not known.

General study findings and limits: Autoreactive clonotypes reportedly recurred in blood of same and different patients, not controls.

The TCR comes from a human donor in good health. The source material was memory (CD45RA-) CD4+ T cells from blood. The rearrangement links TRBV7-2 to TRBJ2-7; 8 nucleotides match TRBD1. CDR3 sequence: CASSLVTGGPYEQYF. In DNA form, the CDR3 reads TGTGCCAGCAGCTTAGTAACAGGGGGACCCTACGAGCAGTACTTC.